This TCR beta chain was observed in a study of metastatic and nonmetastatic thyroid tumors. Study observations and caveats: TCR beta diversity was reportedly significantly higher in malignant thyroid tumors than benign nodules, in blood and tumor.

Notes on this clone: Antigen unknown.

V dropped 7 bases and J dropped 1; count of bases not matched to a gene: 5. The CDR3 has 15 residues. CDR1 is SGHVS and CDR2 is FQNEAQ in the germline V gene. Patients underwent thyroid surgery, and none had received any treatment before it. TCRdb reprocessed the PCR reads using MiXCR. In the table there are about 18,000 clones, over 20% of which are singletons. The chain couples TRBV7-8 to TRBJ2-7, with TRBD2 matching over 12 bases. Sequencing input: tumor tissue. The TCR originated in a female donor with papillary thyroid cancer or a benign thyroid nodule (not recorded which). Some clones in this sample may be carry-over from other donors' samples. The CDR3 spells CASNPSGRGSYEQYF. As DNA, the CDR3 is TGTGCCAGCAACCCTAGCGGGAGGGGGTCCTACGAGCAGTACTTC.